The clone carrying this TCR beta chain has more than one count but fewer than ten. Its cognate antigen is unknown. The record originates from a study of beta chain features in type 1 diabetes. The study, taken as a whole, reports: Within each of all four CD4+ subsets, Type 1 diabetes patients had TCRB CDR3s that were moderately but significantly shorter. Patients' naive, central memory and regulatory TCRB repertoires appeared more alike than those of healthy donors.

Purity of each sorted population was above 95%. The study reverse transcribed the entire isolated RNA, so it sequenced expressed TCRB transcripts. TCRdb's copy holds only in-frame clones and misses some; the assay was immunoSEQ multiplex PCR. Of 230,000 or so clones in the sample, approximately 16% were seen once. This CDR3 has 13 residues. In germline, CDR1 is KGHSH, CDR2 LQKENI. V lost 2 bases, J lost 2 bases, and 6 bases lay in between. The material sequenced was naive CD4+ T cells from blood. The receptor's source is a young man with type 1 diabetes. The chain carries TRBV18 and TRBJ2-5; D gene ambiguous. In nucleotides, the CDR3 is TGTGCCAGCTCACCAGTAGGTCAAGAGACCCAGTACTTC. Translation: CASSPVGQETQYF.